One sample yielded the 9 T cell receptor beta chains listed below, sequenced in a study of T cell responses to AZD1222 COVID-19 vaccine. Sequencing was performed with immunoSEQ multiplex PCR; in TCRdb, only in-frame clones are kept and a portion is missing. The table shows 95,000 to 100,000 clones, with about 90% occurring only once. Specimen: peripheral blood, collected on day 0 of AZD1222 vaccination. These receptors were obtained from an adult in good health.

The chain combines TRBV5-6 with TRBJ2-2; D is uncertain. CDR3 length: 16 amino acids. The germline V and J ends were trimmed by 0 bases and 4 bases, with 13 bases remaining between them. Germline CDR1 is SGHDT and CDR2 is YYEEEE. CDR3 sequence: CASSLGWGSTTGELFF. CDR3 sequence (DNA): TGTGCCAGCAGCTTGGGGTGGGGAAGCACCACCGGGGAGCTGTTTTTT.

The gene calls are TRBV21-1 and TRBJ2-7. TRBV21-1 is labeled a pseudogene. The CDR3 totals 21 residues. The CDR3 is CASSQRESDSDNTKVPYEQYF. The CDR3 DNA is TGTGCCAGCAGCCAGAGGGAGTCTGATTCGGACAACACAAAGGTCCCCTACGAGCAGTACTTC.

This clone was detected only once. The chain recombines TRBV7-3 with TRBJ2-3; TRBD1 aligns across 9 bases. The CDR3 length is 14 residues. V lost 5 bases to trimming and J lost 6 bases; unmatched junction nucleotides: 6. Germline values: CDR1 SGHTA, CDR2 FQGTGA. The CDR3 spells CASSRTGGADTQYF. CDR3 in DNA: TGTGCCAGCAGCAGAACAGGGGGCGCGGATACGCAGTATTTT.

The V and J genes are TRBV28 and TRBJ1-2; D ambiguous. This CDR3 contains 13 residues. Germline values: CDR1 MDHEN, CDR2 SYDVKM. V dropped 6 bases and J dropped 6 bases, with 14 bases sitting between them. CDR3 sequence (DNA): TGTGCCAGCAGGCCAACCGGGGTGGATGGCTACACCTTC. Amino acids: CASRPTGVDGYTF.

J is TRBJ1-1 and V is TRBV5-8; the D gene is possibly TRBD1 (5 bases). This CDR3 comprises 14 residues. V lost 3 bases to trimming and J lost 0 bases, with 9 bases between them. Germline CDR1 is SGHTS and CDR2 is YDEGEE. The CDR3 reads CASSWGVLNTEAFF. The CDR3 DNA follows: TGTGCCAGCAGCTGGGGGGTTTTGAACACTGAAGCTTTCTTT.

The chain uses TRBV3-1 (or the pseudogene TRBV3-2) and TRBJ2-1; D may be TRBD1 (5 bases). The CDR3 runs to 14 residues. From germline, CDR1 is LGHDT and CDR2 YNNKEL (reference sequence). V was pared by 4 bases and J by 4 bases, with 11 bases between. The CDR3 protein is CASSRLTDYNEQFF. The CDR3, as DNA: TGTGCCAGCAGCCGGCTGACAGATTACAATGAGCAGTTCTTC.

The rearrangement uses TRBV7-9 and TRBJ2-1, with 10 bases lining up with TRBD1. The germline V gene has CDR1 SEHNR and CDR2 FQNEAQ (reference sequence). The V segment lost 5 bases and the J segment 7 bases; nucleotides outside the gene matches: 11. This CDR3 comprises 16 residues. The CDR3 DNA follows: TGTGCCAGCAGCCTACCGGGACAGGGGTGGGTAAATGAGCAGTTCTTC. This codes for CASSLPGQGWVNEQFF.

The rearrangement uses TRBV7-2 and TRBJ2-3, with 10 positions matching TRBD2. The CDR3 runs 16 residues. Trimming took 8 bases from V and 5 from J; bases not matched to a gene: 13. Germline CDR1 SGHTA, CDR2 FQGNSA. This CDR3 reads CASGAQSGRARDTQYF. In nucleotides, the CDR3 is TGTGCCAGCGGAGCCCAAAGCGGGAGGGCCCGAGATACGCAGTATTTT.

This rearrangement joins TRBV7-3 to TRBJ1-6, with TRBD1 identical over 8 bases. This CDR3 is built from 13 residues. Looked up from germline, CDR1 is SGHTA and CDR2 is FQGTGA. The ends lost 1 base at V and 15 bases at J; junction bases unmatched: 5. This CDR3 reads CASSLSVGQDLHF. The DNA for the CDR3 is TGTGCCAGCAGCTTAAGTGTGGGACAGGACCTCCACTTT.